These 23 T cell receptor beta chains originate from one sample sequenced in a study of T cell responses to AZD1222 COVID-19 vaccine. Sequencing was performed with immunoSEQ multiplex PCR; in TCRdb, only in-frame clones are kept and a portion is missing. The sample contains 200,000 to 250,000 clones, under 95% of which appear only once. The sample in question was peripheral blood, obtained on day 0 of MenACWY control vaccination. Every receptor here comes from an adult in good health.

This chain uses TRBV18 with TRBJ2-6; no reliable D call. Trimming removed 6 bases from V and 0 bases from J, with 9 bases in between. Germline V CDR1 and CDR2: KGHSH, LQKENI. This CDR3 has 15 residues. CDR3 sequence: CASSSLGSGANVLTF. The CDR3 coding sequence is TGTGCCAGCTCTTCTCTGGGCTCTGGGGCCAACGTCCTGACTTTC.

On this clone: The sample has other DNA sequences that encode this CDR3 too. The chain recombines TRBV7-2 with TRBJ1-2; the match to TRBD1 covers 12 bases. The CDR3 is made up of 15 amino acids. The V and J ends lost 5 bases and 2 bases, in that order; junction bases with no gene match: 3. Germline V lookup: CDR1 SGHTA, CDR2 FQGNSA. CDR3 region: CASSPGTGGNYGYTF. The CDR3 DNA follows: TGTGCCAGCAGCCCAGGGACAGGGGGCAACTATGGCTACACCTTC.

This clone was counted only a few times. The CDR3 coding sequence is TGTGCCAGCAGAGGAGGACACCGCAATCAGCCCCAGCATTTT. Translation: CASRGGHRNQPQHF. This sequence joins TRBV27 and TRBJ1-5; possibly TRBD1 for D (5 bases). The CDR3 is made up of 14 amino acids. The V gene's germline CDR1 is MNHEY and CDR2 SMNVEV (reference sequence). V shed 6 bases and J shed 2 bases, with 11 bases lying between them.

CDR3 protein: CASSDQATHQPQHF. The CDR3 region has the DNA TGTGCCAGCAGTGATCAGGCGACCCATCAGCCCCAGCATTTT. The rearrangement uses TRBV2 and TRBJ1-5; D gene ambiguous. CDR3 length: 14 amino acids. The germline V and J ends were trimmed by 3 bases and 5 bases, with 11 bases remaining between them. From germline, CDR1 is SNHLY and CDR2 FYNNEI.

The V call is TRBV6-6, the J call TRBJ1-4; TRBD1 might be the D (6 bases). Germline V gene lookup returns CDR1 MNHNY and CDR2 SVGAGI (reference sequence). The V end was cut by 4 bases, the J end by 5 bases, with 11 bases between. CDR3 length equals 14 residues. The CDR3 DNA reads as TGTGCCAGCAGTTCTGGACAGTTAAATGAAAAACTGTTTTTT. It specifies CASSSGQLNEKLFF.

The chain couples TRBV4-1 to TRBJ1-6, with 8 positions matching TRBD1. Germline CDR1 reads MGHRA; CDR2 reads YSYEKL. V lost 0 bases, J lost 9 bases, and 7 bases stayed unmatched. The CDR3 has 16 residues. Here the CDR3 reads CASSQDLRTGTSPLHF. The CDR3 DNA reads as TGCGCCAGCAGCCAAGATCTGAGGACAGGGACTTCACCCCTCCACTTT.

The V gene is TRBV5-4, the J gene TRBJ2-2, with D tentatively TRBD1 or TRBD2 (5 bases each). Looked up from germline, CDR1 is SGHNT and CDR2 is YYREEE (reference sequence). Trimming shortened V by 0 bases and J by 4 bases, and 10 bases separated the two germline ends. The CDR3 has 15 residues. CDR3 nucleotide sequence: TGTGCCAGCAGCTTGGTGAGGGGAAGCACCGGGGAGCTGTTTTTT. Residues: CASSLVRGSTGELFF.

V and J are TRBV5-8 and TRBJ2-7; D is uncertain. Trimming took 1 base from V and 4 from J, leaving 0 bases between them. Germline CDR1 and CDR2: SGHTS and YDEGEE. CDR3 size: 10 residues. The CDR3 protein is CASSLYEQYF. The CDR3 nucleotides are TGTGCCAGCAGCTTGTACGAGCAGTACTTC. Combining the CDR3 with reference TRBV5-8 and TRBJ2-7 gives the whole variable domain EAGVTQSPTHLIKTRGQQATLRCSPISGHTSVYWYQQALGLGLQFLLWYDEGEERNRGNFPPRFSGRQFPNYSSELNVNALELEDSALYLCASSLYEQYFGPGTRLTVT.

The chain is built from TRBV7-2 and TRBJ1-2; 8 bases fit TRBD1. The CDR3 contains 12 residues. Germline V gene data show CDR1 as SGHTA and CDR2 as FQGNSA. V shed 5 bases, J shed 8 bases, and the junction held 4 bases outside the gene matches. CDR3 sequence (DNA): TGTGCCAGCAGCACGACAGGGGAGGGCTACACCTTC. This gives the protein CASSTTGEGYTF.

The chain employs TRBV12-3 or TRBV12-4 and TRBJ2-7; D remains unclear. Trimming left V 2 bases short and J 6 bases short, with 11 bases between. The CDR3 totals 13 residues. CDR3 bases: TGTGCCAGCAGTTTAAACAAAGGGTCCGAGCAGTACTTC. This encodes CASSLNKGSEQYF.

The rearrangement joins TRBV18 to TRBJ1-6, with a weak D call TRBD1 (5 bases). This CDR3 spans 13 amino acids. V lost 5 bases and J 10 bases, leaving 12 bases between the germline ends. The V gene's germline CDR1 is KGHSH and CDR2 LQKENI. CDR3 DNA sequence: TGTGCCAGCTCAGGCAGGGTCCGGTCACCCCTCCACTTT. Its protein product is CASSGRVRSPLHF.

To note about this clone: Other DNA variants within this sample encode the same CDR3. The chain has TRBV30 and TRBJ1-5; no reliable D call. The V and J ends lost 2 bases and 0 bases respectively, with 5 bases between them. The V gene's germline CDR1 is GTSNPN and CDR2 SVGIG (reference sequence). The CDR3 has 13 residues. CDR3 DNA: TGTGCCTGGAGTTCGGATAGCAATCAGCCCCAGCATTTT. Protein product: CAWSSDSNQPQHF. Combining the CDR3 with reference TRBV30 and TRBJ1-5 gives the whole variable domain SQTIHQWPATLVQPVGSPLSLECTVEGTSNPNLYWYRQAAGRGLQLLFYSVGIGQISSEVPQNLSASRPQDRQFILSSKKLLLSDSGFYLCAWSSDSNQPQHFGDGTRLSIL.

The chain joins TRBV11-3 to TRBJ2-1; the match to TRBD2 covers 10 bases. This CDR3 is 17 amino acids long. Germline assignment: CDR1 SGHNT and CDR2 YENEEA. The ends lost 2 bases at V and 7 bases at J; junction bases unmatched: 11. This CDR3 reads CASSLQAASGGENEQFF. The CDR3 nucleotides read TGTGCCAGCAGCTTACAGGCTGCTAGCGGGGGCGAGAATGAGCAGTTCTTC.

The chain employs TRBV7-2 and TRBJ2-1; tentatively, D is TRBD1 or TRBD2 (5 bases each). Germline CDR1 and CDR2: SGHTA and FQGNSA. The length of the CDR3 is 17 residues. Trimming took off 5 bases at V and 4 bases at J, with 21 bases between the two ends. Written as DNA, the CDR3 is TGTGCCAGCAGCGGGCGGCGGGCAGGGCGAATTTACAATGAGCAGTTCTTC. Translating it yields CASSGRRAGRIYNEQFF. The variable domain in full, completed from reference TRBV7-2 and TRBJ2-1, reads GAGVSQSPSNKVTEKGKDVELRCDPISGHTALYWYRQSLGQGLEFLIYFQGNSAPDKSGLPSDRFSAERTGGSVSTLTIQRTQQEDSAVYLCASSGRRAGRIYNEQFFGPGTRLTVL.

The chain combines TRBV18 with TRBJ1-1, with TRBD1 identical over 11 bases. V lost 2 bases to trimming and J lost 5 bases; unmatched junction nucleotides: 4. This CDR3 contains 15 residues. The germline gives CDR1 KGHSH, CDR2 LQKENI. CDR3 protein: CASSPGQGAGTEAFF. In DNA, the CDR3 is TGTGCCAGCTCACCAGGACAGGGGGCTGGAACTGAAGCTTTCTTT.

The chain uses TRBV10-3 and TRBJ1-5; D is unresolved. This CDR3 has 12 residues. The ends were cut back, 5 bases at V and 7 bases at J, with 9 bases in the middle. From germline, CDR1 is ENHRY and CDR2 SYGVKD. The CDR3 loop reads CAISNRDQPQHF. CDR3 DNA: TGTGCCATCAGTAACAGAGACCAGCCCCAGCATTTT.

The chain has TRBV7-2 and TRBJ1-5; D is ambiguous. Germline-derived CDR1 and CDR2 are SGHTA and FQGNSA. The V and J ends lost 5 bases and 1 base respectively, with 12 bases between them. The CDR3 loop spans 15 amino acids. The CDR3 region is CASSPDGISNQPQHF. CDR3 DNA sequence: TGTGCCAGCAGCCCAGATGGGATAAGCAATCAGCCCCAGCATTTT.

V and J are TRBV21-1 and TRBJ1-5; the table names TRBD1, a call not compared with the DNA. TRBV21-1 is an annotated pseudogene. This CDR3 is built from 14 residues. CDR3: CASSKGRVNQPQHF. The DNA of the CDR3 is TGTGCCAGCAGCAAGGGCAGGGTCAATCAGCCCCAGCATTTT.

V gene TRBV7-2 combines with J gene TRBJ2-7; 9 bases fit TRBD1. CDR3 length equals 15 residues. The V gene end was trimmed by 5 bases and the J gene end by 2 bases; junction bases not matched to a gene: 7. Germline CDR1 and CDR2: SGHTA and FQGNSA. CDR3 coding DNA: TGTGCCAGCAGCGGCCGGGACAGGGTTACCTACGAGCAGTACTTC. Its protein product is CASSGRDRVTYEQYF.

The J gene is TRBJ1-6, the V gene TRBV13; D perhaps matches TRBD1 (6 bases). Germline V gives CDR1 PRHDT, CDR2 FYEKMQ (reference sequence). The V and J ends lost 5 bases and 5 bases respectively, with 13 bases between them. The CDR3 spans 15 residues. The CDR3 region is CASSPWTVDNSPLHF. The CDR3 coding sequence is TGTGCCAGCAGCCCCTGGACAGTTGATAATTCACCCCTCCACTTT.

The gene calls are TRBV7-9 and TRBJ1-4; 9 positions agree with TRBD1. Germline loops: CDR1 SEHNR, CDR2 FQNEAQ (reference sequence). With 2 bases clipped from V and 4 bases from J, the junction kept 5 bases outside the gene matches. The CDR3 has 16 residues. The CDR3 here is CASSLLMTGGNEKLFF. DNA for the CDR3: TGTGCCAGCAGCTTACTCATGACAGGGGGTAATGAAAAACTGTTTTTT.

The rearrangement links TRBV23-1 to TRBJ2-1, with D tentatively TRBD1 or TRBD2 (6 bases each). TRBV23-1 is an ORF; its function is uncertain. Trimming cost V 3 bases and J 4 bases, with 16 bases left between them. CDR3 length: 16 residues. CDR3 coding DNA: TGCGCCAGCAGTCACGCGGGACACTTGGGGTACAATGAGCAGTTCTTC. As protein: CASSHAGHLGYNEQFF.

Comment on this clone: An end of the junction differs from the germline gene, which may be a read error. The genes are TRBV18 and TRBJ2-5, with a possible D match to TRBD2 (5 bases). Germline V gene sequence: CDR1 KGHSH, CDR2 LQKENI. The CDR3 loop spans 14 amino acids. The CDR3 sequence is CASSQRSGGEPQYF. DNA of the CDR3: TGTGCCAGTTCACAGCGATCCGGTGGGGAGCCCCAGTACTTC.